One sample yielded the 24 T cell receptor beta chains listed below, sequenced in a study of a mutant IDH1 vaccine in newly diagnosed glioma (dated by TCRdb to about 2021). The method behind the library was the immunoSEQ multiplex PCR assay. Here the immuneACCESS table is served through TCRdb, limited to in-frame sequences with V and J called. Missing clones are a known gap in these copies; in checked studies unresolved V genes cover under half, and the rest lacks a known reason. The sample table holds approximately 60,000 clones, of which 81% were seen once. The ten largest clones take up about 8.1% of the sample. What these receptors recognize is not known. The time point label for this specimen denotes: week 23, last vaccination. Each vaccine dose was 300 ug of a 20-mer mutant IDH1 peptide in Montanide, given subcutaneously with topical imiquimod. This material consisted of PBMCs, taken from a glioma patient whose treatment included an IDH1 peptide vaccine. The source is a woman aged 35 to 49 with glioma. Some clones in this sample may be carry-over from other donors' samples.

The CDR3: CASSPAGTSYNEQFF. As DNA, the CDR3 is TGTGCCAGCAGCCCGGCCGGGACAAGTTACAATGAGCAGTTCTTC. The rearrangement links TRBV9 to TRBJ2-1, with D perhaps matching TRBD1 (6 bases). This CDR3 has 15 amino acids. V was cut by 4 bases and J by 4 bases, with 15 bases left in between. The germline V gene has CDR1 SGDLS and CDR2 YYNGEE.

The chain has TRBV29-1 and TRBJ2-7; 7 nucleotides line up with TRBD1. V trimming: 5 bases; J trimming: 1 base; junction bases outside the gene matches: 8. CDR1 is SQVTM and CDR2 is ANQGSEA in the germline V gene. The length of the CDR3 is 14 residues. The CDR3 protein is CSVTGAPWSYEQYF. CDR3 DNA: TGCAGCGTTACAGGGGCCCCTTGGTCCTACGAGCAGTACTTC.

The rearrangement joins TRBV5-1 to TRBJ2-3; D unresolved. V was cut by 4 bases and J by 0 bases, with 6 bases left in between. The germline V gene encodes CDR1 SGHRS and CDR2 YFSETQ. CDR3 size: 13 residues. CDR3 residues: CASSTYSTDTQYF. DNA for the CDR3: TGCGCCAGCAGCACCTACAGCACAGATACGCAGTATTTT.

The chain recombines TRBV6-4 with TRBJ2-1; TRBD2 aligns across 9 bases. The CDR3 covers 17 residues. Unmatched junction bases numbered 11, after V lost 2 bases and J lost 6 bases. Per the germline V gene, CDR1 is MRHNA and CDR2 is SNTAGT. The CDR3, as DNA: TGTGCCAGCAGTGACATAGCGGGGGCCCGGGGGAGCAATGAGCAGTTCTTC. Protein: CASSDIAGARGSNEQFF.

The rearrangement joins TRBV6-5 to TRBJ2-7; D may be TRBD2 (6 bases). This CDR3 has 14 amino acids. Per the germline V gene, CDR1 is MNHEY and CDR2 is SVGAGI. Trimming took off 0 bases at V and 0 bases at J, with 6 bases between the two ends. The CDR3 sequence: CASSYSRGSYEQYF. CDR3 nucleotides: TGTGCCAGCAGTTACTCGCGGGGCTCCTACGAGCAGTACTTC.

The V call is TRBV2, the J call TRBJ2-1, with D perhaps TRBD1 or TRBD2 (5 bases each). Germline-derived CDR1 and CDR2 are SNHLY and FYNNEI. Trimming removed 6 bases from V and 14 bases from J, with 17 bases in between. The CDR3 extends over 12 amino acids. This CDR3 reads CASREDPGPEFF. The CDR3 region has the DNA TGTGCCAGCAGGGAGGATCCGGGGCCTGAGTTCTTC. The complete variable domain, with remaining parts taken from reference TRBV2 and TRBJ2-1, reads EPEVTQTPSHQVTQMGQEVILRCVPISNHLYFYWYRQILGQKVEFLVSFYNNEISEKSEIFDDQFSVERPDGSNFTLKIRSTKLEDSAMYFCASREDPGPEFFGPGTRLTVL.

The chain recombines TRBV5-1 with TRBJ1-6; 10 nucleotides align to TRBD1. Per germline, CDR1 SGHRS and CDR2 YFSETQ. The CDR3 sequence is 15 residues long. V shed 1 base and J 7 bases; nucleotides not matched to a gene: 2. CDR3 protein: CASSLPGQGNSPLHF. CDR3 sequence (DNA): TGCGCCAGCAGCTTGCCGGGACAGGGGAATTCACCCCTCCACTTT.

This clone turned up a few times. The chain employs TRBV30 and TRBJ1-1; 7 nucleotides line up with TRBD1. The CDR3 consists of 15 residues. Germline V gene sequence: CDR1 GTSNPN, CDR2 SVGIG (reference sequence). J gave up 1 base and V 5 bases, and 10 bases lay outside the gene matches. CDR3 DNA sequence: TGTGCCTGGGATCCTCCCGAGGGGGCGAACACTGAAGCTTTCTTT. Its translation is CAWDPPEGANTEAFF.

This clone was detected once. The rearrangement joins TRBV6-1 to TRBJ1-5; no definite D call. The CDR3 has 9 residues. Trimming took 5 bases from V and 10 from J, leaving 3 bases between them. Germline V gene lookup returns CDR1 MNHNS and CDR2 SASEGT. This chain's CDR3 is CASSHPQHF. CDR3 DNA sequence: TGTGCCAGCAGTCATCCCCAGCATTTT.

This rearrangement joins TRBV5-8 to TRBJ2-1; D not resolved. The CDR3 contains 13 residues. The V gene lost 0 bases and the J gene lost 5 bases, with 6 bases spanning the gap. Germline assignment: CDR1 SGHTS and CDR2 YDEGEE. Here the CDR3 reads CASSLGYHNEQFF. The CDR3 nucleotides are TGTGCCAGCAGCTTGGGCTACCACAATGAGCAGTTCTTC.

The V call is TRBV9, the J call TRBJ2-7; 8 nucleotides agree with TRBD1. Germline trimming cut 4 bases from V and 4 bases from J; bases unmatched to any gene: 7. From germline, CDR1 is SGDLS and CDR2 YYNGEE. This CDR3 is built from 14 residues. CDR3 bases: TGTGCCAGCAGCCCTGGGACAGGACTTTACGAGCAGTACTTC. Protein sequence: CASSPGTGLYEQYF. Filled out from reference TRBV9 and TRBJ2-7, the complete variable domain reads DSGVTQTPKHLITATGQRVTLRCSPRSGDLSVYWYQQSLDQGLQFLIQYYNGEERAKGNILERFSAQQFPDLHSELNLSSLELGDSALYFCASSPGTGLYEQYFGPGTRLTVT.

This clone has a handful of counts. V gene TRBV2 combines with J gene TRBJ1-5; tentatively, D is TRBD1 (6 bases). Germline loops: CDR1 SNHLY, CDR2 FYNNEI. The CDR3 length is 12 residues. The germline V and J ends were trimmed by 6 bases and 9 bases, with 12 bases remaining between them. The chain's CDR3 is CASSRGGSPQHF. CDR3 DNA: TGTGCCAGCAGCAGAGGGGGGTCGCCCCAGCATTTT.

The chain uses TRBV7-8 and TRBJ1-2; D uncertain. V was shortened by 5 bases and J by 6 bases, with 19 bases between the two germline ends. The CDR3 has 15 amino acids. The germline gives CDR1 SGHVS, CDR2 FQNEAQ. The CDR3 loop reads CASSRLLIGPDGYTF. The CDR3 DNA is TGTGCCAGCAGCCGACTTCTGATCGGGCCCGATGGCTACACCTTC.

The chain combines TRBV2 with TRBJ1-4; tentatively, D is TRBD1 (5 bases). V lost 7 bases and J 8 bases, leaving 20 bases between the germline ends. The CDR3 totals 15 residues. Germline CDR1 SNHLY, CDR2 FYNNEI. The CDR3 protein is CASILVKGLSEKLFF. The CDR3 coding sequence is TGTGCCAGCATCCTGGTGAAGGGGTTATCCGAAAAACTGTTTTTT.

This clone was recorded once. CDR3 protein: CASSDYSSGEQFF. For the CDR3, the DNA is TGCGCCAGCAGTGATTACTCTAGCGGTGAGCAGTTCTTC. The V gene is TRBV10-1, the J gene TRBJ2-1; 7 nucleotides line up with TRBD2. V was pared by 3 bases and J by 9 bases, with 5 bases of the junction left unmatched. The CDR3 spans 13 residues. Germline CDR1 and CDR2: WNHNN and SYGVQD (reference sequence).

This chain joins TRBV6-5 and TRBJ2-7; TRBD2 is a possible D gene (5 bases). The CDR3 loop spans 13 amino acids. V lost 6 bases, J lost 3 bases, and 12 bases lay in between. Germline V gene sequence: CDR1 MNHEY, CDR2 SVGAGI. The CDR3 here is CASSTFGGYEQYF. In nucleotides, the CDR3 is TGTGCCAGCAGCACTTTCGGAGGCTACGAGCAGTACTTC.

This chain uses TRBV7-2 with TRBJ1-5, with D tentatively TRBD1 (6 bases). This CDR3 has 16 amino acids. The ends were cut back, 1 base at V and 3 bases at J, with 13 bases in the middle. Looked up from germline, CDR1 is SGHTA and CDR2 is FQGNSA. CDR3 sequence: CASSLEGGPNNQPQHF. CDR3 in DNA: TGTGCCAGCAGCTTAGAGGGGGGACCGAACAATCAGCCCCAGCATTTT.

This chain links TRBV5-8 with TRBJ2-7; D is perhaps TRBD1 (7 bases). Per the germline V gene, CDR1 is SGHTS and CDR2 is YDEGEE. This CDR3 is 13 amino acids long. Trimming took off 3 bases at V and 10 bases at J, with 17 bases between the two ends. The CDR3 here is CASSSPGGWPQYF. In nucleotides, the CDR3 is TGTGCCAGCAGCTCCCCAGGGGGGTGGCCCCAGTACTTC.

The chain couples TRBV5-1 to TRBJ2-5; 11 bases match TRBD2. The junction had 14 bases not matched to a gene; V was cut back by 4 bases and J by 6 bases. The CDR3 has 17 residues. CDR1 and CDR2 (germline): SGHRS, YFSETQ. CDR3: CASSDFSGGASLKTQYF. The CDR3 coding sequence is TGCGCCAGCAGCGATTTTAGCGGGGGGGCATCCTTGAAGACCCAGTACTTC.

The rearrangement links TRBV9 to TRBJ1-1; TRBD1 aligns across 10 bases. The CDR3 loop spans 15 amino acids. The germline V gene encodes CDR1 SGDLS and CDR2 YYNGEE. V shed 2 bases and J 3 bases; nucleotides not matched to a gene: 4. In DNA, the CDR3 is TGTGCCAGCAGCGTGGGGACAGGGGTTGACACTGAAGCTTTCTTT. Its protein product is CASSVGTGVDTEAFF.

The chain links TRBV5-6 to TRBJ1-6; D is perhaps TRBD1 (5 bases). Germline V gives CDR1 SGHDT, CDR2 YYEEEE. V lost 2 bases and J lost 8, with 14 bases in between. The CDR3 totals 15 residues. The chain's CDR3 is CASSLTRVYDSPLHF. The CDR3 bases are TGTGCCAGCAGCTTAACCAGGGTCTACGATTCACCCCTCCACTTT.

This sequence joins TRBV9 and TRBJ1-2; D might be TRBD1 (6 bases). The V end was cut by 4 bases, the J end by 7 bases, with 20 bases between. This CDR3 is 15 amino acids long. From germline, CDR1 is SGDLS and CDR2 YYNGEE. The DNA for the CDR3 is TGTGCCAGCAGCCTACCTAAACAGGGTTGGTCTGGCTACACCTTC. Its protein product is CASSLPKQGWSGYTF.

The chain combines TRBV4-1 with TRBJ1-5; D is perhaps TRBD1 (6 bases). Trimming removed 1 base from V and 6 bases from J, with 13 bases in between. The CDR3 is made up of 15 amino acids. CDR1 is MGHRA, CDR2 YSYEKL, per germline. Here the CDR3 reads CASSQGWGAGQPQHF. The DNA of the CDR3 is TGCGCCAGCAGCCAAGGGTGGGGGGCTGGTCAGCCCCAGCATTTT.

The genes are TRBV10-1 and TRBJ2-3; D tentatively reads TRBD1 or TRBD2 (5 bases each). This CDR3 region has 16 residues. V lost 8 bases and J lost 2, with 20 bases in between. The germline V gene encodes CDR1 WNHNN and CDR2 SYGVQD (reference sequence). The CDR3 reads CASSTGTRGNTDTQYF. The CDR3 DNA sequence: TGCGCCAGCTCTACCGGGACCCGAGGCAACACAGATACGCAGTATTTT.